This T cell receptor (beta chain) was observed in a study of memory CD4+ T cells and cytomegalovirus serostatus. As for the study in general: Healthy Belgian adult donors included about nine CMV-positive and more than 20 CMV-negative people. Study-wide results and caveats: 67 of 164 known CMV-associated TCRbeta sequences appeared in CD4+ memory. Median bootstrapped AUC for CMV status was approximately 0.96 originally, approximately 0.93 US-trained.

Some clones are missing from TCRdb's copy, which holds only in-frame ones; the method was immunoSEQ multiplex PCR. The table has 50,000 or so clones, roughly four fifths seen once; the top ten hold approximately 0.82%. In this sample, this clone turned up once. What it binds is unknown. The sort gate was single viable CD3+CD4+CD8-CD45RO+ cells for memory CD4+ T cells. After thawing, CD4+ T cells were positively selected. The sequenced sample was memory CD4+ T cells from blood. This clonotype was sampled from an adult in good health and CMV-seronegative.

The CDR3: CASSSDGGYNEQFF. CDR3 DNA sequence: TGTGCCAGCAGCTCGGACGGGGGATACAATGAGCAGTTCTTC. The chain couples TRBV11-3 to TRBJ2-1; D is perhaps TRBD2 (6 bases). The CDR3 length is 14 residues. V dropped 4 bases and J dropped 4 bases, with 11 bases sitting between them. Per germline, CDR1 SGHNT and CDR2 YENEEA.